This T cell receptor (beta chain) was captured in a study of blood T cells in healthy people across ages (dated by TCRdb to the mid-2010s). Some background on the complete study: In model experiments, roughly one uniquely barcoded TCR beta cDNA molecule per two T cells was captured by template switching. Using deep sequencing normalized with unique cDNA molecular identifiers, the study measured how TCR beta repertoire diversity changes with age. The donors were divided into four age groups: young (average around 16 years), middle-aged (around 37), aged (roughly 60) and long-lived (nearly 85). To avoid experimental bias, donors of different ages were distributed randomly across sequencing lanes. Using the same blood draw, the study looked at two additional independent replicas of 1 million unique cDNA reads for two donors, one aged 18 to 30 and the other aged 80 or older. Overall study outcomes, separate from this receptor: The long-lived group showed more naive CD4+ T cells, fewer expanded clones and increased TCR diversity than the aged group, suggesting age selection. Estimates of total diversity from one million sequenced T cells were regarded as lower bounds and underestimates. A strong correlation was found between observed TCR beta diversity and the percentage of naive T cells measured by flow cytometry. Donor CMV infection status was unknown, potentially confounding age-related changes in expanded clonotypes. Because profiling used bulk unsorted PBMCs, naive and antigen-experienced compartments could not be compared conclusively. Observed TCR beta diversity per million T cells fell roughly linearly with age, and a significant reduction was already apparent by age around 40.

With regard to this clonotype: Its target antigen remains unknown. No qualities accompany the bases; no much larger clone lies one base away.

Library generation was performed with 5' RACE. Instrument on record: Illumina HiSeq 2500. A second PCR of roughly 6 to 12 cycles was performed with a sample-barcoded 5' primer and a J-beta primer mix. A template-switch 5' adaptor carrying 12 random nucleotides introduced a unique molecular identifier onto each TCR beta cDNA molecule. Each sample yielded at least 3 million CDR3-containing paired-end reads. All of the RNA was converted into first-strand cDNA using the Mint cDNA synthesis kit, with a TRBC-specific oligonucleotide serving as the primer. Following uracil-DNA glycosylase treatment, all cDNA underwent a first 18-cycle PCR with the universal primers M1SS and BC2_uni_R. In the source study's methods: For normalization, 1 million high-quality reads were randomly selected from each sample, with every read carrying a distinct molecular identifier. Reads with shared molecular identifiers were discarded instead of being binned into consensus sequences. MiTCR, with a Q25 quality threshold and the strictest error-elimination algorithm, was used for CDR3 identification, clonotype clustering and error correction. A nonparametric unseen species model using Euler transformation provided a lower-bound estimate of total TCR beta diversity. TCRdb reran the public reads through fastp at Q25 and MiXCR, keeping productive beta chains. For every CDR3 protein sequence, its rows merge into one entry that carries the most common genes and DNA. Clone size and V and J calls follow TCRdb, not the original study. For this sample there are 630,000 or so distinct CDR3 sequences; around 31% appear just once. Jointly, the top ten make up 15% to 18% of the sample.

Systemically healthy Caucasian individuals from Russia, around 38 in total and aged roughly 6 to 90 years, were included as donors. Ten milliliters of peripheral blood were drawn from each donor into EDTA-treated Vacutainer tubes. Ficoll-Paque density-gradient centrifugation was used to isolate PBMCs, with at least 7 million obtained per sample. Trizol reagent was used to extract total RNA from PBMCs, with at least 5 micrograms per sample. Naive CD45RAhigh/CD27high T cell percentages were measured by flow cytometry on a PBMC aliquot from every donor. Sequenced input: blood. This TCR was sampled from a woman older than 75 in good health.

The CDR3 reads as follows: CASSLRGGQQETQYF. The nucleotide sequence reads TGTGCCAGCAGCTTACGGGGGGGGCAACAAGAGACCCAGTACTTC. The chain joins TRBV11-2 to TRBJ2-5, with TRBD2 identical over 8 junction bases. The CDR3 goes from the cysteine to the phenylalanine over 15 residues. Left in the record is the CDR3 DNA by itself, 45 bases read in frame from the first base. Via the germline V gene, CDR1 is SGHAT and CDR2 FQNNGV. V lost 2 bases and J lost 2 bases, and the count of bases not matched to a germline gene is 4.